This T cell receptor beta chain was retrieved from a study of beta chain features in type 1 diabetes. Broader study findings: Within each of all four CD4+ subsets, Type 1 diabetes patients had TCRB CDR3s that were moderately but significantly shorter.

A heparinised blood draw that averaged around 0.12 L was obtained once from each donor. The CDR3 extends over 14 amino acids. Germline V gene sequence: CDR1 SNHLY, CDR2 FYNNEI. The V and J ends lost 7 bases and 5 bases, in that order; junction bases with no gene match: 5. Every bit of the isolated RNA underwent reverse transcription, so sequencing read expressed TCRB transcripts. TCRdb keeps only in-frame clones here, not all; method: immunoSEQ multiplex PCR. The sample lists 350,000 or so clones, less than 20% occurring once. Regarding this clone: Its cognate antigen is unknown.

V and J are TRBV2 and TRBJ2-1, with 10 bases fitting TRBD1. The sequencing input was naive CD4+ T cells from blood. The sequence derives from a woman aged 18-35 years in good health. CDR3 DNA: TGTGCCAGCATCGGGGACAGGGGTCACAATGAGCAGTTCTTC. Amino acids: CASIGDRGHNEQFF.